The TCR beta chain under discussion was sequenced for a study of shared clonotypes between healthy human individuals. Overall study results and limits: Approximately 5% was the fraction of naive CD4 clonotypes found shared across several donors.

This clone appeared a few times. Antigen: not known. Both subsets, CD45RA+ naive and CD45RA-negative memory, were split from the CD4+ cells. Per the original data handling: Junction-only immunoSEQ data arrived without quality scores, meaning filtering differed. Only in-frame clones appear in the TCRdb table, and some are missing; sequencing was by immunoSEQ multiplex PCR. That table supplies the V and J calls and clone size; D and trimming were determined from the DNA. Of 550,000 to 700,000 clones in the sample, approximately 73% were seen once. The CDR3 runs to 13 residues. Trimming cost V 4 bases and J 8 bases, with 15 bases left between them. Germline-derived CDR1 and CDR2 are SGHRS and YFSETQ.

The V and J genes are TRBV5-1 and TRBJ1-2; tentatively, D is TRBD1 (5 bases). This clonotype was obtained from a woman aged 25-40 years in good health. The specimen sequenced was memory CD4+ T cells sorted from blood. Subset meaning: CD45RA-negative fraction. DNA of the CDR3: TGCGCCAGCAGCATGACGGCAGGGACGGGCTACACCTTC. Protein sequence: CASSMTAGTGYTF.